This T cell receptor (beta chain) was observed in a study of cytomegalovirus exposure and HLA in healthy donors. Both 60 Vbeta primers and 13 Jbeta primers went into the PCR. Produced via immunoSEQ multiplex PCR; TCRdb's table is partial and in-frame only. The sample consists of 160,000 or so clones, 80% of them appearing once. Study results and limitations: Certain sequence variants were highly shared and formed a cluster, and this cluster was likely a sequencing artifact. Some V segments, including TRBV6-2 and TRBV6-3, were excluded as indistinguishable.

For this clone: What it binds is not known.

Regarding donors, all were healthy bone marrow donors. Germline values: CDR1 SNHLY, CDR2 FYNNEI. V was shortened by 5 bases and J by 4 bases, with 17 bases between the two germline ends. The CDR3 sequence is 15 residues long. The rearrangement uses TRBV2 and TRBJ1-2; tentatively, D is TRBD1 (6 bases). The sequencing sample was made of PBMCs. The TCR comes from a man younger than 35 in good health and CMV-seropositive. CDR3 amino acids: CASSTNRDVIYGYTF. CDR3 nucleotide sequence: TGTGCCAGCAGTACTAACAGGGATGTTATCTATGGCTACACCTTC. The full variable domain, in which reference TRBV2 and TRBJ1-2 provide the parts outside the CDR3, is EPEVTQTPSHQVTQMGQEVILRCVPISNHLYFYWYRQILGQKVEFLVSFYNNEISEKSEIFDDQFSVERPDGSNFTLKIRSTKLEDSAMYFCASSTNRDVIYGYTFGSGTRLTVV.